The 13 T cell receptor beta chains listed next were all sequenced from one sample in a study of glioma-infiltrating T cells. Using RNA template, CDR3s of TCR alpha and beta were amplified with iRepertoire arm-PCR. TCRdb redid the calling of the multiplex PCR reads with MiXCR, one entry per CDR3 protein. The data show 95,000 to 150,000 distinct CDR3 sequences, 20% to 25% seen once. Sequences were obtained from glioma tissue, nonneoplastic brain tissue, or PBMCs (not recorded which). The receptors come from a human donor with low-grade glioma or glioblastoma, undergoing nonglioma brain surgery, or in good health (not recorded which).

This clonotype was counted many times. Relative to the germline gene, one junction end is altered; a read error may explain this. The CDR3 DNA reads TGTGCCAGCAGCCAAGGTGGGTATCCCGAGGAGTACTTC. Translating it yields CASSQGGYPEEYF. The genes are TRBV3-1 and TRBJ2-7, with D hard to call. The CDR3 has 13 residues. Per the germline V gene, CDR1 is LGHDT and CDR2 is YNNKEL (reference sequence).

This clonotype was detected many times. This rearrangement joins TRBV29-1 to TRBJ2-1; unclear D gene. Trimming cost V 5 bases and J 3 bases, with 8 bases left between them. The length of the CDR3 is 12 residues. CDR1 is SQVTM and CDR2 is ANQGSEA in the germline V gene. The CDR3 nucleotides are TGCAGCGTTCGGTACAGCTACAATGAGCAGTTCTTC. Its translation is CSVRYSYNEQFF.

There are many counts of this clonotype. The genes are TRBV19 and TRBJ1-2, with 10 nucleotides matching TRBD1. This CDR3 contains 17 residues. From germline, CDR1 is LNHDA and CDR2 SQIVND (reference sequence). Trimming removed 1 base from V and 0 bases from J; junction bases left unmatched: 5. The CDR3 DNA reads as TGTGCCAGTAGTATAGTTGCCGGGACAGGGGCTAACTATGGCTACACCTTC. It translates to CASSIVAGTGANYGYTF.

The chain joins TRBV29-1 to TRBJ2-7; D not certain. Trimming left V 5 bases short and J 3 bases short, with 14 bases between. Per the germline V gene, CDR1 is SQVTM and CDR2 is ANQGSEA. The CDR3 extends over 13 amino acids. The CDR3: CSVMELGLYEQYF. For the CDR3, the DNA is TGCAGCGTTATGGAGCTAGGCCTCTACGAGCAGTACTTC.

This clonotype was observed many times. The chain employs TRBV10-3 and TRBJ1-5, with 8 bases lining up with TRBD1. Germline-derived CDR1 and CDR2 are ENHRY and SYGVKD. V was pared by 2 bases and J by 15 bases, with 3 bases of the junction left unmatched. The CDR3 loop spans 11 amino acids. Here the CDR3 DNA reads TGTGCCATCAGTGAGGGACAGGGACTGCATTTT. This gives the protein CAISEGQGLHF.

This clonotype was counted ten times or more. The chain links TRBV7-2 to TRBJ2-7; a weak D match, TRBD2 (6 bases). Trimming removed 1 base at V and 2 bases at J, with 12 bases between. The CDR3 spans 15 residues. Germline V CDR1 and CDR2: SGHTA, FQGNSA. The CDR3, as DNA: TGTGCCAGCAGCTTAGATCCCGGGAGCCCCTACGAGCAGTACTTC. This sequence encodes CASSLDPGSPYEQYF.

This rearrangement joins TRBV2 to TRBJ2-1; D not certain. Germline CDR1 and CDR2: SNHLY and FYNNEI. Trimming removed 1 base at V and 5 bases at J, with 6 bases between. The CDR3 length is 13 residues. In DNA form, the CDR3 reads TGTGCCAGCAGTGAAGACATAAACAATGAGCAGTTCTTC. Its protein is CASSEDINNEQFF.

This clonotype occurred many times. The chain links TRBV20-1 to TRBJ2-3, with 8 bases fitting TRBD2. V dropped 5 bases and J dropped 3; count of bases not matched to a gene: 13. CDR1 is DFQATT and CDR2 is SNEGSKA in the germline V gene (reference sequence). This CDR3 spans 16 amino acids. The CDR3 DNA reads TGCAGTGCTCCCCAAGTAGCGGGATTTAGGACAGATACGCAGTATTTT. Protein product: CSAPQVAGFRTDTQYF.

This clonotype was counted ten times or more. The V and J genes are TRBV4-1 and TRBJ2-3; D is possibly TRBD1 (6 bases). This CDR3 spans 13 amino acids. CDR1 is MGHRA and CDR2 is YSYEKL in the germline V gene. Trimming removed 7 bases at V and 1 base at J, with 9 bases between. The CDR3 nucleotides are TGCGCCAGCACAGGGGTGGGCACAGATACGCAGTATTTT. Encoded protein: CASTGVGTDTQYF.

Remarks on this clonotype: A much larger clone differs by one base, so this may be a read error. Likely a read error: the CDR3 ends without its conserved phenylalanine or tryptophan. The chain combines TRBV12-3 or TRBV12-4 with TRBJ2-3, with 9 bases fitting TRBD1. The CDR3 spans 12 residues. V shed 7 bases and J 8 bases; nucleotides not matched to a gene: 4. This CDR3 reads CASTMGQGTQYS. The CDR3 nucleotides are TGTGCCAGCACTATGGGACAGGGTACGCAGTATTCT.

The chain uses TRBV3-1 and TRBJ2-5; 7 bases line up with TRBD1. The germline gives CDR1 LGHDT, CDR2 YNNKEL (reference sequence). V shed 4 bases, J shed 3 bases, and the junction held 8 bases outside the gene matches. The CDR3 covers 15 residues. CDR3 residues: CASSLHPGQKETQYF. The CDR3 region has the DNA TGTGCCAGCAGCCTTCACCCGGGACAGAAAGAGACCCAGTACTTC.

This clonotype was found many times. The chain recombines TRBV28 with TRBJ2-7; D perhaps matches TRBD1 (7 bases). The germline V and J ends were trimmed by 3 bases and 6 bases, with 12 bases remaining between them. Germline V CDR1 and CDR2: MDHEN, SYDVKM. CDR3 length: 13 residues. CDR3 in amino acids: CASSLGQGGEQYF. In DNA, the CDR3 is TGTGCCAGCAGTTTGGGTCAGGGGGGCGAGCAGTACTTC. Looking up the rest from reference TRBV28 and TRBJ2-7 gives the full variable domain: DVKVTQSSRYLVKRTGEKVFLECVQDMDHENMFWYRQDPGLGLRLIYFSYDVKMKEKGDIPEGYSVSREKKERFSLILESASTNQTSMYLCASSLGQGGEQYFGPGTRLTVT.

This clonotype appeared many times. This rearrangement joins TRBV7-2 to TRBJ2-7, with TRBD1 matching over 10 bases. The CDR3 consists of 15 residues. Germline CDR1 reads SGHTA; CDR2 reads FQGNSA. V gave up 1 base and J gave up 4 bases; unmatched junction bases: 4. CDR3 in amino acids: CASSLGGQGIYEQYF. The CDR3 DNA sequence: TGTGCCAGCAGCTTAGGGGGACAGGGGATTTACGAGCAGTACTTC. Combining the CDR3 with reference TRBV7-2 and TRBJ2-7 gives the whole variable domain GAGVSQSPSNKVTEKGKDVELRCDPISGHTALYWYRQSLGQGLEFLIYFQGNSAPDKSGLPSDRFSAERTGGSVSTLTIQRTQQEDSAVYLCASSLGGQGIYEQYFGPGTRLTVT.